These 11 T cell receptor beta chains originate from one sample sequenced in a study of blood T cell repertoires in COVID-19. Clones were read by immunoSEQ multiplex PCR, and TCRdb kept only the in-frame ones, dropping some. The data contain 200,000 or so clones, 80% to 90% of them singletons. Sequencing input: peripheral blood. The receptors originated from an older man with active or convalescent COVID-19.

The genes are TRBV6-4 and TRBJ2-1, with 10 positions matching TRBD1. V lost 0 bases to trimming and J lost 6 bases; unmatched junction nucleotides: 2. Germline V gene sequence: CDR1 MRHNA, CDR2 SNTAGT. The length of the CDR3 is 15 residues. The CDR3 protein is CASSDSDRGANEQFF. The DNA for the CDR3 is TGTGCCAGCAGTGACTCGGACAGGGGGGCCAATGAGCAGTTCTTC.

This clone was picked up one time. This chain connects TRBV4-1 to TRBJ2-7, with 8 bases matching TRBD2. Germline V gene sequence: CDR1 MGHRA, CDR2 YSYEKL. The CDR3 length is 16 residues. Germline trimming cut 4 bases from V and 0 bases from J; bases unmatched to any gene: 8. CDR3 amino acids: CASSLGGGSGSYEQYF. CDR3 DNA: TGCGCCAGCAGCCTCGGGGGGGGGAGTGGCTCCTACGAGCAGTACTTC.

J is TRBJ2-7 and V is TRBV3-1 (or the pseudogene TRBV3-2); D possibly corresponds to TRBD2 (6 bases). Trimming removed 4 bases from V and 0 bases from J, with 16 bases in between. Germline V gene data show CDR1 as LGHDT and CDR2 as YNNKEL (reference sequence). The CDR3 covers 16 residues. The CDR3 sequence is CASSLYSGASSYEQYF. Written as DNA, the CDR3 is TGTGCCAGCAGCCTTTATAGCGGTGCTAGCTCCTACGAGCAGTACTTC.

The chain recombines TRBV11-2 with TRBJ2-3, with D uncertain. The CDR3 sequence is 13 residues long. V was clipped by 1 base and J by 2 bases, with 4 bases between them. Germline CDR1 SGHAT, CDR2 FQNNGV. CDR3 residues: CASSLAFTDTQYF. Written as DNA, the CDR3 is TGTGCCAGCAGCTTAGCCTTCACAGATACGCAGTATTTT. Supplemented by reference TRBV11-2 and TRBJ2-3, the full variable domain reads EAGVAQSPRYKIIEKRQSVAFWCNPISGHATLYWYQQILGQGPKLLIQFQNNGVVDDSQLPKDRFSAERLKGVDSTLKIQPAKLEDSAVYLCASSLAFTDTQYFGPGTRLTVL.

The CDR3, as DNA: TGTGCCAGCAGTCGGACAGGGGGCGGCACAGATACGCAGTATTTT. It codes for CASSRTGGGTDTQYF. The chain has TRBV6-6 and TRBJ2-3; 11 nucleotides agree with TRBD1. V shed 5 bases, J shed 1 base, and the junction held 2 bases outside the gene matches. This CDR3 region has 15 residues. Germline V gene lookup returns CDR1 MNHNY and CDR2 SVGAGI (reference sequence).

The genes are TRBV2 and TRBJ1-1, with TRBD1 matching over 8 bases. The CDR3 consists of 13 residues. J gave up 5 bases and V 3 bases, and 2 bases lay outside the gene matches. The V gene's germline CDR1 is SNHLY and CDR2 FYNNEI. The CDR3 is CASSDRGRTEAFF. In DNA, the CDR3 is TGTGCCAGCAGTGACAGGGGGCGTACTGAAGCTTTCTTT. Together with reference TRBV2 and TRBJ1-1, the CDR3 gives the full variable domain: EPEVTQTPSHQVTQMGQEVILRCVPISNHLYFYWYRQILGQKVEFLVSFYNNEISEKSEIFDDQFSVERPDGSNFTLKIRSTKLEDSAMYFCASSDRGRTEAFFGQGTRLTVV.

The V call is TRBV27, the J call TRBJ2-1; 10 bases are a match to TRBD1. V shed 7 bases and J 8 bases; nucleotides not matched to a gene: 17. The germline CDR1 and CDR2 sequences are MNHEY and SMNVEV (reference sequence). This CDR3 spans 17 amino acids. CDR3 loop: CASKFSLGQGLRDEQFF. The CDR3 bases are TGTGCCAGCAAGTTTTCCCTGGGACAGGGGCTTAGGGATGAGCAGTTCTTC.

This clone was seen only once. The chain employs TRBV19 and TRBJ2-2, with TRBD2 matching 11 bases. CDR1 LNHDA and CDR2 SQIVND come from the germline V gene (reference sequence). V lost 4 bases, J lost 3 bases, and 16 bases stayed unmatched. The CDR3 covers 20 residues. In DNA form, the CDR3 reads TGTGCCAGTAGTACCCTCCCCGGGACTAGCGGACTCCACTACACCGGGGAGCTGTTTTTT. It codes for CASSTLPGTSGLHYTGELFF.

This clone was observed a single time. V gene TRBV5-4 combines with J gene TRBJ2-7; 8 nucleotides align to TRBD1. The CDR3 spans 15 residues. The germline V gene has CDR1 SGHNT and CDR2 YYREEE (reference sequence). J gave up 3 bases and V 4 bases, and 9 bases lay outside the gene matches. CDR3 bases: TGTGCCAGCAGCGAAGGGACAGGTCTTCTCTACGAGCAGTACTTC. This gives the protein CASSEGTGLLYEQYF.

V is TRBV4-1 and J is TRBJ1-2, with D possibly being TRBD1 (6 bases). The CDR3 spans 18 residues. Trimming cost V 0 bases and J 7 bases, with 24 bases left between them. CDR1 and CDR2 (germline): MGHRA, YSYEKL. Here the CDR3 reads CASSQEVGGAVRSSGYTF. CDR3 nucleotide sequence: TGCGCCAGCAGCCAAGAGGTTGGGGGGGCGGTCCGATCGTCTGGCTACACCTTC.

V usage is TRBV2 and J usage is TRBJ1-2; 7 bases fit TRBD1. There are 13 residues in the CDR3. The trim removed 6 bases at V and 2 bases at J, leaving 3 bases unmatched. Germline V gives CDR1 SNHLY, CDR2 FYNNEI. The CDR3 loop is CASRPTGNYGYTF. The CDR3 DNA follows: TGTGCCAGCAGGCCGACAGGGAACTATGGCTACACCTTC.